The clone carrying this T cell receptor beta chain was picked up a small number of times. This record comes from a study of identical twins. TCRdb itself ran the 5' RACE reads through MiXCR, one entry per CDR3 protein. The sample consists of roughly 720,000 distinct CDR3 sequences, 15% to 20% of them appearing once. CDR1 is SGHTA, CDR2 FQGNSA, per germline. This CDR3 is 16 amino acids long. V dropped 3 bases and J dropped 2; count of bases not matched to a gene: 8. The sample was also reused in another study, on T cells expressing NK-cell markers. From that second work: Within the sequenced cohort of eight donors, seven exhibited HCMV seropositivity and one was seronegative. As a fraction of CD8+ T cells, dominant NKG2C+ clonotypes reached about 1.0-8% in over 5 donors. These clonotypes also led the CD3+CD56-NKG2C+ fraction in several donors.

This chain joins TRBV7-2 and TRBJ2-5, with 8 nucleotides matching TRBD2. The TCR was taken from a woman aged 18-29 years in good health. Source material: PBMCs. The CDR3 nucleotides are TGTGCCAGCAGCTTCGGGAGGGGCCCTGTTCAAGAGACCCAGTACTTC. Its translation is CASSFGRGPVQETQYF.